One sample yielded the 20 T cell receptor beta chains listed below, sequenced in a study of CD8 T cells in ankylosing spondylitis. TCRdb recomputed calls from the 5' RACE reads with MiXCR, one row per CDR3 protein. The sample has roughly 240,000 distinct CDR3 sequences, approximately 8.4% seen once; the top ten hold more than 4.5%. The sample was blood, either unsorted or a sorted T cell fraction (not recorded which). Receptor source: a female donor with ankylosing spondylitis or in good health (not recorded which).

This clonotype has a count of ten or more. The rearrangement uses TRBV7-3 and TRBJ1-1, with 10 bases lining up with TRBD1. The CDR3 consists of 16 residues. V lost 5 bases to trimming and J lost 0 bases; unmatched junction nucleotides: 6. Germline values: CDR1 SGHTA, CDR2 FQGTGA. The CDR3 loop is CASSSGQGGVNTEAFF. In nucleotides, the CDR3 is TGTGCCAGCAGCAGTGGACAGGGGGGGGTGAACACTGAAGCTTTCTTT. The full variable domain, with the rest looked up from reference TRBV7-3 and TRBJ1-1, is GAGVSQTPSNKVTEKGKYVELRCDPISGHTALYWYRQSLGQGPEFLIYFQGTGAADDSGLPNDRFFAVRPEGSVSTLKIQRTERGDSAVYLCASSSGQGGVNTEAFFGQGTRLTVV.

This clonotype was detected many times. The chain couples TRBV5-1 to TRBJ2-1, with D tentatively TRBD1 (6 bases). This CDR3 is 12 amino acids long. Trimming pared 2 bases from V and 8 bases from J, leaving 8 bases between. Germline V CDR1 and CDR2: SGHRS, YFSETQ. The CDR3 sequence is CASSFRGYEQFF. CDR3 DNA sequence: TGCGCCAGCAGCTTCAGGGGCTATGAGCAGTTCTTC.

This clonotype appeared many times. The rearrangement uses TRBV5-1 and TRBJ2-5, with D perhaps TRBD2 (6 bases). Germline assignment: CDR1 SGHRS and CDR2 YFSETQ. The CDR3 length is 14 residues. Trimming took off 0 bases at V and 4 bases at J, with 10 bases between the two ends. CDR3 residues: CASSLDPGLETQYF. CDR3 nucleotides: TGCGCCAGCAGCTTGGATCCGGGACTAGAGACCCAGTACTTC.

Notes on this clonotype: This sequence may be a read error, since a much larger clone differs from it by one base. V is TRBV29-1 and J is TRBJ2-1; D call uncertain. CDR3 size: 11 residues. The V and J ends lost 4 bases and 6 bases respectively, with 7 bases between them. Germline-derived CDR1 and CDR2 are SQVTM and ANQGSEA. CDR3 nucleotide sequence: TGCAGCGTTGGCCGGCTCAATGAGCAGTTCTTC. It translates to CSVGRLNEQFF.

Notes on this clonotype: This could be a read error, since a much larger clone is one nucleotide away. CDR3 DNA sequence: TGTGCCAGCAGCTTTGTCGGGGTCTGGGATGAGCAGCTCTTC. It specifies CASSFVGVWDEQLF. The J gene is TRBJ2-1, the V gene TRBV3-1; a weak D match, TRBD2 (5 bases). Germline V gene lookup returns CDR1 LGHDT and CDR2 YNNKEL (reference sequence). The CDR3 is made up of 14 amino acids.

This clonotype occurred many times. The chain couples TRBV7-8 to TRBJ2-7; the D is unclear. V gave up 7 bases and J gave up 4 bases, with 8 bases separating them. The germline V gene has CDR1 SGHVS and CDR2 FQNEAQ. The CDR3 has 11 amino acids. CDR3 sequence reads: CASKGSYEQYF. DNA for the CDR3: TGTGCCAGCAAAGGGTCATACGAGCAGTACTTC.

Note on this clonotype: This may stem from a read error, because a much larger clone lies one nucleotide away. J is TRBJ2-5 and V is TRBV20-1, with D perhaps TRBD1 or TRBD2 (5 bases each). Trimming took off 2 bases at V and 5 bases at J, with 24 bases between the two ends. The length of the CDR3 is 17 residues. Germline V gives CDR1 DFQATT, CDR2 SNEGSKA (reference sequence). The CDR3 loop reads CSARQGPGTSGRETQYF. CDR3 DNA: TGCAGTGCTAGACAAGGTCCCGGGACCTCGGGAAGGGAGACCCAGTACTTC.

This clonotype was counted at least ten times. CDR3 DNA sequence: TGTGCCAGCAGTCGTCGACTAGCGGGACGGGACGAGCAGTACTTC. Its translation is CASSRRLAGRDEQYF. V and J are TRBV6-1 and TRBJ2-7, with 11 bases aligning to TRBD2. The CDR3 consists of 15 residues. Germline V CDR1 and CDR2: MNHNS, SASEGT. With V trimmed by 5 bases and J by 5 bases, 8 bases remained unmatched.

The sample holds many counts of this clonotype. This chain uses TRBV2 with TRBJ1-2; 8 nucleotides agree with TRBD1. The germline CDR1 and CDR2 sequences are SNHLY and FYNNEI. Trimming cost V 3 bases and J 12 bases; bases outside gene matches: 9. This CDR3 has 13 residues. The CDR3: CASSDLAGGAHTF. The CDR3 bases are TGTGCCAGCAGTGATTTGGCAGGGGGCGCGCACACCTTC.

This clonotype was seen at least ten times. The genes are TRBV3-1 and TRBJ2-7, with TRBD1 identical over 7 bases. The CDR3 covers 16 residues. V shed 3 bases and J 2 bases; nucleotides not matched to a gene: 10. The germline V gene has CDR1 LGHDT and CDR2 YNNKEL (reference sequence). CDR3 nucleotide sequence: TGTGCCAGCAGCCATGTATCCGTAACAGGGGCCTACGAGCAGTACTTC. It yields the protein CASSHVSVTGAYEQYF.

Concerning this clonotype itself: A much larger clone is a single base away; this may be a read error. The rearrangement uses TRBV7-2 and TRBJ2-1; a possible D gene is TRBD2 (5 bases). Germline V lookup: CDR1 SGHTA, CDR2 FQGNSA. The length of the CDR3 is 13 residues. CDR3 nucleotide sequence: TGTGTCAGCAGCTTAGCTGTGCGGGATGAGCAGTTCTTC. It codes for CVSSLAVRDEQFF.

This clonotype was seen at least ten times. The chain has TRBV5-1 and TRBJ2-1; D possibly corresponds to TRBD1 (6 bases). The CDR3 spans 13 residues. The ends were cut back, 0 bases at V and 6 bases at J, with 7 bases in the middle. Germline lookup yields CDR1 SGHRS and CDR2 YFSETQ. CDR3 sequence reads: CASSLEGGNEQFF. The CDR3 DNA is TGCGCCAGCAGCTTGGAAGGGGGCAATGAGCAGTTCTTC.

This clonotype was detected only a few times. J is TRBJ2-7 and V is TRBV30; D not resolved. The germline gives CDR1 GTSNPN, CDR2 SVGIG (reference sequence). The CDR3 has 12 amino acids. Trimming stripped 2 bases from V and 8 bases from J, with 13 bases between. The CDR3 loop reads CAWSYSAPQQYF. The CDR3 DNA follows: TGTGCCTGGAGTTACTCAGCCCCGCAGCAGTACTTC.

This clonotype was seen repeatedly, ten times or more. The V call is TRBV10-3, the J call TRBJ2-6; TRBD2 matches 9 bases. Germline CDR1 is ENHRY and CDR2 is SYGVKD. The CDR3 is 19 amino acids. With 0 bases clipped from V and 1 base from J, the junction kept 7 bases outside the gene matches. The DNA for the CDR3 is TGTGCCATCAGTGAGTCTCGGGCGGGAGGGCCTTCTGGGGCCAACGTCCTGACTTTC. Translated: CAISESRAGGPSGANVLTF.

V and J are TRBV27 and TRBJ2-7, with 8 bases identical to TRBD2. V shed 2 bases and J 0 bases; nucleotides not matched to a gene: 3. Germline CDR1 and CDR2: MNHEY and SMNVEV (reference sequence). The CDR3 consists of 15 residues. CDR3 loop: CASSLGGRPSYEQYF. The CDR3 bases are TGTGCCAGCAGTTTAGGCGGGAGGCCCTCCTACGAGCAGTACTTC.

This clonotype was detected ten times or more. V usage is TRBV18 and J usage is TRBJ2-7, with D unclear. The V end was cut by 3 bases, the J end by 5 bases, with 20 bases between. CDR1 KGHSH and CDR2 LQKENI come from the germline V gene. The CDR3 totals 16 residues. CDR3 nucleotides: TGTGCCAGCTCACCTGGTGGAGAACGGAGTAGAAACGAGCAGTACTTC. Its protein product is CASSPGGERSRNEQYF.

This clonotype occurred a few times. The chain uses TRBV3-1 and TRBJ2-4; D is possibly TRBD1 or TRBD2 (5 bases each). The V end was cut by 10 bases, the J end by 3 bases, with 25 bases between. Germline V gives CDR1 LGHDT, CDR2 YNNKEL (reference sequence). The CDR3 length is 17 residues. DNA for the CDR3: TGTGCCACCTGCCAAGCCGCTTGGGGGTTAGGCAAAAACATTCAGTACTTC. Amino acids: CATCQAAWGLGKNIQYF. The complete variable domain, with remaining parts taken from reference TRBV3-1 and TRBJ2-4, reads DTAVSQTPKYLVTQMGNDKSIKCEQNLGHDTMYWYKQDSKKFLKIMFSYNNKELIINETVPNRFSPKSPDKAHLNLHINSLELGDSAVYFCATCQAAWGLGKNIQYFGAGTRLSVL.

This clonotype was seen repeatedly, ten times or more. The CDR3 loop is CASSVEFRDGPANTEAFF. The CDR3 bases are TGTGCCAGCAGCGTTGAGTTCCGGGACGGTCCGGCGAACACTGAAGCTTTCTTT. The chain couples TRBV9 to TRBJ1-1; D might be TRBD1 (5 bases). Trimming took off 2 bases at V and 1 base at J, with 21 bases between the two ends. Per the germline V gene, CDR1 is SGDLS and CDR2 is YYNGEE. The CDR3 runs 18 residues.

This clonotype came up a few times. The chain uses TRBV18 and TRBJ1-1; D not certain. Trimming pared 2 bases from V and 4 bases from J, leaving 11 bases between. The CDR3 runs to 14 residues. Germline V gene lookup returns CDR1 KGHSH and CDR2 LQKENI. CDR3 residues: CASSPNPRATEAFF. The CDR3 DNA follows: TGTGCCAGCTCACCAAACCCGAGGGCCACTGAAGCTTTCTTT.

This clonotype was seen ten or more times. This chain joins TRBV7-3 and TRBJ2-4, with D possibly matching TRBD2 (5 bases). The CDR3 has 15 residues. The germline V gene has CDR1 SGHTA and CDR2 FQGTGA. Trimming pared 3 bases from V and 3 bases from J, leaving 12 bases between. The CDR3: CASSFRGAGKNIQYF. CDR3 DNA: TGTGCCAGCAGCTTCCGGGGTGCGGGCAAAAACATTCAGTACTTC. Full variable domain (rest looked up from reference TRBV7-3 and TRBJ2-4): GAGVSQTPSNKVTEKGKYVELRCDPISGHTALYWYRQSLGQGPEFLIYFQGTGAADDSGLPNDRFFAVRPEGSVSTLKIQRTERGDSAVYLCASSFRGAGKNIQYFGAGTRLSVL.